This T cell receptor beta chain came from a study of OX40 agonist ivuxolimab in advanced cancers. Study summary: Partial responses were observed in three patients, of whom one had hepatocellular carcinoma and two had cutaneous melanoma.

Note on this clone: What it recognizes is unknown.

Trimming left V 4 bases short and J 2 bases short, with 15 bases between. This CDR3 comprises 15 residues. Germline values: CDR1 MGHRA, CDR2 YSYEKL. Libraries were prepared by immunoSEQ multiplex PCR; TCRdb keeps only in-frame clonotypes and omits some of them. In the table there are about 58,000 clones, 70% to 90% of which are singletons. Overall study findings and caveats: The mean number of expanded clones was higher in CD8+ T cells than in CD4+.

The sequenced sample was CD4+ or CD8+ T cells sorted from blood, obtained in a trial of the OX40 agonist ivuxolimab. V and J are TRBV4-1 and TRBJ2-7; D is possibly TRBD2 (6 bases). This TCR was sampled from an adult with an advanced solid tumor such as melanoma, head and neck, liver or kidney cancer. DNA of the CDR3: TGCGCCAGCAGCCGGGGGAGTAGCGGCGCCTACGAGCAGTACTTC. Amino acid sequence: CASSRGSSGAYEQYF.